This T cell receptor beta chain derives from a study of blood T cell repertoires in COVID-19. V was shortened by 5 bases and J by 6 bases, with 8 bases between the two germline ends. The CDR3 spans 12 residues. Looked up from germline, CDR1 is KGHSH and CDR2 is LQKENI. Here immunoSEQ multiplex PCR was the method, and the copy in TCRdb shows in-frame clones only, minus some. The data hold more than 150,000 clones, with approximately 80% observed a single time. All enrollees were about 18 to 100 years old and from around 25 US areas. V is TRBV18 and J is TRBJ2-1; D is ambiguous. Sequencing input: PBMCs or T cells enriched from blood (not recorded which). This receptor was obtained from a man in his 60s who had been exposed to COVID-19. The CDR3 region is CASSAERNEQFF. The CDR3 coding sequence is TGTGCCAGCTCAGCGGAGCGCAATGAGCAGTTCTTC.